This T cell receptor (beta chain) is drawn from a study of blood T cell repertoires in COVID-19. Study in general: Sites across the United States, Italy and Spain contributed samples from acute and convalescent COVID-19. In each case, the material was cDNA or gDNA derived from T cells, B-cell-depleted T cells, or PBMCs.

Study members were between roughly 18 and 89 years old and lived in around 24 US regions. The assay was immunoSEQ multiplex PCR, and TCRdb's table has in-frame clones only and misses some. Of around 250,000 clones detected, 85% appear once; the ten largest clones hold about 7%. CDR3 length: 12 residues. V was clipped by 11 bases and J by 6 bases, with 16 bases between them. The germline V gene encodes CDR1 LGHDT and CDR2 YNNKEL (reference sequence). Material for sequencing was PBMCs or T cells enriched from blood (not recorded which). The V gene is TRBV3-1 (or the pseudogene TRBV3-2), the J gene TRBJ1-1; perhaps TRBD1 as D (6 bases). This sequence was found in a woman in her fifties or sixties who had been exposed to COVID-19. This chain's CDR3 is CAAPTGRAEAFF. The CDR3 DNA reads TGTGCCGCGCCCACAGGGCGGGCTGAAGCTTTCTTT.